This T cell receptor beta chain was documented in a study of T cell repertoires in cytomegalovirus infection. Study details: Both a matching HLA type and CMV infection were indicated by public TCR beta signatures.

TCRdb re-analysed the reads in MiXCR, keeping a single row per CDR3 protein. The repertoire consists of some 50,000 distinct CDR3 sequences, with 20% to 25% occurring once and the leading ten covering around 90%. Remarks on this clonotype: No antigen is known for it.

Study-wide findings and caveats: Ex vivo, HLA-C-restricted CMV-specific TCR beta clonotypes prevailed over the rest of the response.

The receptor was isolated from a human donor in good health (CMV status not recorded). Some clones in this sample may be carry-over from other donors' samples. The sequenced sample was CD8+ T cells from cultured PBMCs, obtained from culture after CMV antigen stimulation.

The CDR3 DNA follows: TGTGCCAGCAGTAACAGGTTGTCTGACGTCTACACCTTC. This sequence encodes CASSNRLSDVYTF. The chain has TRBV6-2 or TRBV6-3 and TRBJ1-2, with D perhaps TRBD1 (5 bases). The CDR3 spans 13 residues. The V and J ends lost 5 bases and 10 bases respectively, with 17 bases between them. In germline, CDR1 is MNHEY, CDR2 SVGEGT.